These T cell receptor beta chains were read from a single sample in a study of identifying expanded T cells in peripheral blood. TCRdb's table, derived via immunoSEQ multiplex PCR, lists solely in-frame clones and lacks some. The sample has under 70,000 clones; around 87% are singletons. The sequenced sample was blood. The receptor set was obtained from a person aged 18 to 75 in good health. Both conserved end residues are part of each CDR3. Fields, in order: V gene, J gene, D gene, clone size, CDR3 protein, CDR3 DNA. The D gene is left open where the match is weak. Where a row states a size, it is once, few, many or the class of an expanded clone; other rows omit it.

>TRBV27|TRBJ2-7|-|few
CASSLAHEQYF
TGTGCCAGCAGTTTAGCCCACGAGCAGTACTTC
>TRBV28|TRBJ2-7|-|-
CASSAGQMNEQYF
TGTGCCAGCAGTGCGGGTCAGATGAACGAGCAGTACTTC
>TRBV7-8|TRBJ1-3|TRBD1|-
CASSSGTAGNTIYF
TGTGCCAGCAGCTCCGGGACAGCTGGAAACACCATATATTTT
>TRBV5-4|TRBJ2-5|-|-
CASSLFSGETQYF
TGTGCCAGCAGCTTGTTCTCAGGGGAGACCCAGTACTTC
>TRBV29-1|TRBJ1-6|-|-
CSVGEAYNSPLHF
TGCAGCGTTGGAGAAGCCTATAATTCACCCCTCCACTTT
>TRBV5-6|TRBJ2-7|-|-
CASSPSQAISYEQYF
TGTGCCAGCAGCCCCTCCCAAGCCATCTCCTACGAGCAGTACTTC
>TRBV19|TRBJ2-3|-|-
CASSSQGGDTQYF
TGTGCCAGTAGCAGCCAGGGTGGCGATACGCAGTATTTT
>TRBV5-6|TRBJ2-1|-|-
CASSLGGGDEQFF
TGTGCCAGCAGCTTGGGGGGAGGCGATGAGCAGTTCTTC
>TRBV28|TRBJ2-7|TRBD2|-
CASRAGGREVDEQYF
TGTGCCAGCAGGGCTGGCGGGCGGGAGGTTGACGAGCAGTACTTC
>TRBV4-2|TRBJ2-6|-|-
CASSQDLTSGANVLTF
TGTGCCAGCAGCCAAGATTTAACCTCTGGGGCCAACGTCCTGACTTTC
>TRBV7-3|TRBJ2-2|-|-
CASGTPNTGELFF
TGTGCAAGCGGGACACCGAACACCGGGGAGCTGTTTTTT
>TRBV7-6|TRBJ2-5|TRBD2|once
CASSPGLAGVITQETQYF
TGTGCCAGCAGCCCCGGACTAGCGGGAGTTATAACCCAAGAGACCCAGTACTTC
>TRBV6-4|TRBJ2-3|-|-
CASSGGITDTQYF
TGTGCCAGCAGCGGGGGCATAACAGATACGCAGTATTTT
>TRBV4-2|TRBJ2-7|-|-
CASSRSPRGNEQYF
TGTGCCAGCAGCCGAAGCCCTAGAGGGAACGAGCAGTACTTC